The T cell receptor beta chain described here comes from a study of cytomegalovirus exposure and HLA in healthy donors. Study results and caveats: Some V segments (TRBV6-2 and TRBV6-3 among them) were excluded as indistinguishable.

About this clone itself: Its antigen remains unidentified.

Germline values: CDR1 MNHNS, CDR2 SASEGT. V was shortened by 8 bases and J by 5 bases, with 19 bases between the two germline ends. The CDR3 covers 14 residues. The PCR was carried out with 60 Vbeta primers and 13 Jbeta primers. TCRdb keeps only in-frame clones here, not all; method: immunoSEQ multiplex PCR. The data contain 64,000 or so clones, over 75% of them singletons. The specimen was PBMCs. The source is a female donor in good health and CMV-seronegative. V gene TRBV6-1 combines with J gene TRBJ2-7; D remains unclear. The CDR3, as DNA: TGTGCCAGCCACGGCGGATCGGGTTCAAACGAGCAGTACTTC. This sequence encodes CASHGGSGSNEQYF.